This TCR beta chain was sequenced during a study of T cell responses to AZD1222 COVID-19 vaccine. Sequenced by immunoSEQ multiplex PCR; TCRdb stores in-frame clones only, minus some. The data contain 99,000 or so clones, roughly 92% of them seen just once; the ten biggest clones take up 5%. Findings and caveats of the study: Across the whole spike, CD4 TCRs peaked at regions 160-218 and 743-854. Only 5 or 6 people who got AZD1222 tested seropositive at baseline. The donor group comprised mostly white British people and more females; the analysis possibly underestimated clonal diversity.

Worth noting for this clone: Antigen specificity is unknown.

Deletions cut 0 bases from V and 8 bases from J, with 11 bases between. The CDR3 sequence is 14 residues long. Germline values: CDR1 LGHDT, CDR2 YNNKEL (reference sequence). The clonotype comes from an adult in good health. The specimen was peripheral blood, collected on day 0 of AZD1222 vaccination. The rearrangement joins TRBV3-1 (or the pseudogene TRBV3-2) to TRBJ2-1, with D possibly being TRBD2 (5 bases). The CDR3 protein is CASSQDRRRDEQFF. CDR3 DNA: TGTGCCAGCAGCCAAGATAGAAGGCGGGATGAGCAGTTCTTC.